The 2 T cell receptor beta chains below were found in one sample sequenced in a study of T cell repertoires in cytomegalovirus infection. TCRdb re-called the reads through MiXCR, storing one row per CDR3 protein. The sample holds approximately 700,000 distinct CDR3 sequences; 35% are singletons and the top ten take 2.8%. Specimen: PBMCs. All receptors come from a human donor in good health (CMV status not recorded). Some clones in this sample may be carry-over from other donors' samples.

This clonotype has a count of ten or more. The chain joins TRBV7-2 to TRBJ1-5; no definite D call. Germline V gene sequence: CDR1 SGHTA, CDR2 FQGNSA. V lost 1 base and J lost 5, with 9 bases in between. This CDR3 comprises 14 residues. CDR3 nucleotide sequence: TGTGCCAGCAGCTTAGTAAGGCTGGATCAGCCCCAGCATTTT. Its translation: CASSLVRLDQPQHF.

This rearrangement joins TRBV27 to TRBJ2-6; D is perhaps TRBD1 (6 bases). V was trimmed by 6 bases and J by 3 bases, leaving 12 bases between them. This CDR3 spans 15 amino acids. CDR1 and CDR2 (germline): MNHEY, SMNVEV (reference sequence). The CDR3 is CASSLQGYGANVLTF. CDR3 in DNA: TGTGCCAGCAGCCTACAGGGTTATGGGGCCAACGTCCTGACTTTC.